This entry features one TCR beta chain sequence. Antigen specificity is unknown. The CDR3 has 18 amino acids. Germline assignment: CDR1 SGHTA and CDR2 FQGNSA. Trimming took 1 base from V and 7 from J; bases not matched to a gene: 13. These data belong to a study of cytomegalovirus exposure and HLA in healthy donors. Amplification used 60 Vbeta primers and 13 Jbeta primers. TCRdb keeps only in-frame clones here, not all; method: immunoSEQ multiplex PCR. The repertoire includes around 220,000 clones, 70% to 80% of them detected once, and 1.8% sits in the top ten. Study findings and constraints: Presence/absence analyses rested on an assumption that sequencing depth was roughly uniform across donors. A later analysis by the authors found several of the most significant clusters apparently linked to common viral pathogens. A later analysis linked a missense variant in DCLRE1C to the trimming of TCR beta V and J genes. Several V segments, TRBV6-2 and TRBV6-3 among them, could not be told apart and were dropped.

V is TRBV7-2 and J is TRBJ2-3, with TRBD1 matching 11 bases. The material sequenced was PBMCs. The TCR sequence derives from a woman younger than 45 in good health and CMV-seronegative. CDR3 in DNA: TGTGCCAGCAGCTTAGGCGGACAGGGGGCCCTGAGAGTTTATACGCAGTATTTT. The encoded protein is CASSLGGQGALRVYTQYF.